This T cell receptor beta chain was observed in a study of OX40 agonist ivuxolimab in advanced cancers. This CDR3 contains 15 residues. V lost 5 bases, J lost 6 bases, and 16 bases lay in between. CDR1 and CDR2 from the germline V gene are SGHNT and YENEEA. Profiling relied on immunoSEQ multiplex PCR, and the TCRdb table lists in-frame clones only, not all of them. The table shows 70,000 to 100,000 clones, with about 87% occurring only once. This receptor was identified in an adult with an advanced solid tumor such as melanoma, head and neck, liver or kidney cancer. Material: CD4+ or CD8+ T cells sorted from blood, obtained in a trial of the OX40 agonist ivuxolimab. The chain employs TRBV11-3 and TRBJ2-2; D might be TRBD2 (6 bases). CDR3 sequence reads: CASSHRGIDAGELFF. The CDR3 DNA follows: TGTGCCAGCAGCCACCGGGGGATCGACGCCGGGGAGCTGTTTTTT.